One TCR beta chain is described in this entry. The antigen is not known. This record comes from a study of cytomegalovirus exposure and HLA in healthy donors. Study conclusions and caveats: Across all donors, roughly uniform sequencing depth was an assumption of the presence/absence analyses.

Both 60 Vbeta primers and 13 Jbeta primers went into the PCR. Measured with immunoSEQ multiplex PCR; TCRdb has only the in-frame clones, and not every one. This sample has under 110,000 clones, with roughly 71% found just once. Sequences were obtained from PBMCs. The receptor comes from a male donor in good health and CMV-seropositive.

The CDR3 DNA reads as TGTGCCAGCTCCCGGGGACAGCTTAATGAAAAACTGTTTTTT. As protein: CASSRGQLNEKLFF. The chain joins TRBV18 to TRBJ1-4, with 7 bases aligning to TRBD1. The V gene's germline CDR1 is KGHSH and CDR2 LQKENI. There are 14 residues in the CDR3. Losses at the gene ends were 6 bases for V and 4 bases for J; bases not matched to a gene: 5.